The present TCR beta chain was sequenced within a study of T-cell reconstitution after alpha-beta-depleted transplantation in children. V lost 0 bases and J 1 base, leaving 23 bases between the germline ends. The CDR3 covers 20 residues. Germline V gives CDR1 SNHLY, CDR2 FYNNEI. The study's findings and limits: About two months after transplant, alpha-beta T cells reportedly came from several hundred expanded graft clones. Fresh T-cell production supplied most of the T-cell counts and diversity seen one year after transplant.

Library preparation (for TCRbeta) was performed with unique molecular identifiers. TCRdb re-called the PCR reads through MiXCR, storing one row per CDR3 protein. The sample includes more than 400,000 distinct CDR3 sequences, around two fifths of them seen just once. Points on this clonotype: As yet, its antigen is unknown.

This receptor was identified in a girl aged 2-10 years with aplastic anemia, due to receive a stem cell transplant. Specimen: PBMCs, collected before TCRalphabeta/CD19-depleted stem cell transplant. The chain has TRBV2 and TRBJ2-3; the D gene is possibly TRBD2 (5 bases). CDR3 protein: CASSEASVLRRGLRTDTQYF. The CDR3, as DNA: TGTGCCAGCAGTGAAGCGAGCGTCCTTAGGCGCGGGCTCCGCACAGATACGCAGTATTTT.